A single T cell receptor beta chain is shown here with its context. Its antigen is not identified. Germline CDR1 reads SGHNT; CDR2 reads YENEEA. V lost 5 bases and J lost 3; bases outside the gene matches: 6. This CDR3 has 14 amino acids. The data belong to a study of T cell responses to AZD1222 COVID-19 vaccine. This table comes from immunoSEQ multiplex PCR, and its TCRdb copy is limited to in-frame clones, with some not included. The repertoire holds about 150,000 clones, with about 89% as singletons. Study-wide results and caveats: Spike-spanning, vaccine-associated CD4 TCRs were dominant at 160-218 and 743-854. Donor demographics were predominantly white British with a female majority; clonal diversity may be underestimated. Samples come after the peak T cell response, not at day 14.

The clonotype was recovered from an adult who received the MenACWY meningococcal vaccine as a control. Source: peripheral blood, taken 28 days after the second dose of the MenACWY control vaccine. The V and J genes are TRBV11-3 and TRBJ2-7; 8 positions match TRBD2. The CDR3: CASSISGANYEQYF. The DNA for the CDR3 is TGTGCCAGCAGCATTAGCGGGGCTAACTACGAGCAGTACTTC.